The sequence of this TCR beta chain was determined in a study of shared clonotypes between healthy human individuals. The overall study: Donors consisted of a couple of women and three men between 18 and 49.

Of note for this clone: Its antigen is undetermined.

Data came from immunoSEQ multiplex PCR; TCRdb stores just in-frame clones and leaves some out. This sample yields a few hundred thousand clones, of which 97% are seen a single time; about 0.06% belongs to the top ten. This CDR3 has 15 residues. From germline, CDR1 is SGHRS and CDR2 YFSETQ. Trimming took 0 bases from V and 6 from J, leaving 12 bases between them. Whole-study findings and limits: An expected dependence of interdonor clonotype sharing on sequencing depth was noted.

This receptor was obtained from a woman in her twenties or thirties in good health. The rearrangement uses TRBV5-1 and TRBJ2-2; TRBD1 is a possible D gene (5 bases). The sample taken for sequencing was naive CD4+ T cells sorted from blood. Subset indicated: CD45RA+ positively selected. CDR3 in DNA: TGCGCCAGCAGCTTGGCCCTAGGGGCCTCCGGGGAGCTGTTTTTT. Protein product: CASSLALGASGELFF.